The sequence of this TCR beta chain was determined in a study of shared clonotypes between healthy human individuals. Whole-study context: Ranging from 18 to 49 in age, donors were two women and a few men. Study-wide results and caveats: It was anticipated that sequencing depth would influence how many clonotypes donors shared.

This CDR3 is built from 13 residues. Germline values: CDR1 SGHRS, CDR2 YFSETQ. Running of the assay took place at deep level. Authors' methods: Filtering was not the same, since immunoSEQ gave junction-only sequences without quality scores. Produced via immunoSEQ multiplex PCR; TCRdb's table is partial and in-frame only. That table is the source of V, J and clone size, and D and trimming were worked out from the DNA. The sample consists of about 490,000 clones, approximately 81% of them appearing once. With respect to this clone: Its antigen is not identified.

The chain recombines TRBV5-1 with TRBJ2-7; D perhaps matches TRBD1 (5 bases). The J call is doubtful: the DNA matches TRBJ2-5 better. This sequence was found in a woman between 40 and 55 years old in good health. Some clones in this sample may be carry-over from other donors' samples. Sequencing was done on a sample of PBMCs. The CDR3 nucleotides read TGCGCCAGCAGCTTCGGTGGGGCGGAGACCCAGTACTTC. Translating gives CASSFGGAETQYF.